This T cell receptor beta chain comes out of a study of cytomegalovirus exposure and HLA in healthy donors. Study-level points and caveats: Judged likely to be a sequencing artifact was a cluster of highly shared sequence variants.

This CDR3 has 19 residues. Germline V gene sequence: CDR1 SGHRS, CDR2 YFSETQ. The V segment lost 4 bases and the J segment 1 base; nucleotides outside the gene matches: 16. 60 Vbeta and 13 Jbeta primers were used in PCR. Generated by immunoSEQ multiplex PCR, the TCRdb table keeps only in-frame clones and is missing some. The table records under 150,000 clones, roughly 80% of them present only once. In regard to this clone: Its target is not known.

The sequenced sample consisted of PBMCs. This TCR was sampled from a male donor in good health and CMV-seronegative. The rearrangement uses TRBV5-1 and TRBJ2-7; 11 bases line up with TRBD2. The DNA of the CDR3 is TGCGCCAGCAGCACCACAACCCTCACTAGCGGGAGTGGGTCCTACGAGCAGTACTTC. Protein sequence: CASSTTTLTSGSGSYEQYF.